Included here is one TCR delta chain sequence, with context. Antigen: not known. The CDR3 has 16 amino acids. Germline CDR1 TSWWSYY, CDR2 QGS. Losses at the gene ends were 2 bases for V and 3 bases for J; bases not matched to a gene: 6. RNA was extracted from the cells and then reverse transcribed. CDR3 amplicons came from multiplex PCR with pooled V-gene forward and constant-region reverse primers. TCRdb reanalysed the multiplex PCR reads via CATT. The top ten hold under 0.3% of the sample, which has 80,000 or so delta-chain clones, approximately 30% seen once. The data originate from a study of Vδ1+ human thymocytes. General study findings and limits: In the thymus, TRG and TRD repertoires looked highly polyclonal with Gaussian CDR3 lengths.

The chain joins TRDV1 to TRDJ1; 10 bases line up with TRDD3. Sequenced: Vdelta1+ gamma-delta thymocytes from the thymus. The subset denotes: FACS-sorted CD3+ TCRalphabeta- TCRVdelta1+ TCRVdelta2- thymocytes. The sequence derives from a boy in the first two years of life who had congenital heart surgery. CDR3 DNA sequence: TGTGCTCTTGGGGAAAGGGTGGGGGATACTCCCGATAAACTCATCTTT. This sequence encodes CALGERVGDTPDKLIF.